These 14 T cell receptor beta chains originate from one sample sequenced in a study of blood T cell repertoires in COVID-19 (dated by TCRdb to about 2020). Libraries were built with the immunoSEQ multiplex PCR assay. The table was pulled from immuneACCESS by TCRdb, which kept in-frame rearrangements only. Such tables lose some clones; where checked, under half of the loss comes from unresolved V genes, and the rest has no known cause. The sample records hundreds of thousands of clones, 84% of which are singletons. Of the sample, over 15% is held by the ten largest clones. Sequencing used peripheral blood. These receptors originate from a woman aged 80 or older with active or convalescent COVID-19.

The chain has TRBV5-6 and TRBJ2-7; 7 nucleotides line up with TRBD1. The CDR3 totals 15 residues. The germline V gene has CDR1 SGHDT and CDR2 YYEEEE. J gave up 3 bases and V 5 bases, and 11 bases lay outside the gene matches. DNA for the CDR3: TGTGCCAGCAGTCGGACGGGGACAGTCGACTACGAGCAGTACTTC. It yields the protein CASSRTGTVDYEQYF.

The chain carries TRBV6-5 and TRBJ2-3; D perhaps matches TRBD1 (5 bases). This CDR3 region has 15 residues. Per germline, CDR1 MNHEY and CDR2 SVGAGI. V gave up 0 bases and J gave up 6 bases, with 13 bases separating them. The CDR3 DNA follows: TGTGCCAGCAGTTACTCGGGGCCACCCACGGATACGCAGTATTTT. Its translation: CASSYSGPPTDTQYF.

This clone has a single count. V gene TRBV7-2 combines with J gene TRBJ1-5; D is unresolved. Trimming pared 6 bases from V and 2 bases from J, leaving 11 bases between. The CDR3 sequence is 14 residues long. Germline V gives CDR1 SGHTA, CDR2 FQGNSA. CDR3 amino acids: CASSTREGNQPQHF. Here the CDR3 DNA reads TGTGCCAGCAGTACCCGGGAGGGCAATCAGCCCCAGCATTTT. Looking up the rest from reference TRBV7-2 and TRBJ1-5 gives the full variable domain: GAGVSQSPSNKVTEKGKDVELRCDPISGHTALYWYRQSLGQGLEFLIYFQGNSAPDKSGLPSDRFSAERTGGSVSTLTIQRTQQEDSAVYLCASSTREGNQPQHFGDGTRLSIL.

The chain is built from TRBV6-2 or TRBV6-3 and TRBJ2-2, with 16 bases identical to TRBD2. Trimming at V came to 6 bases and at J to 5 bases, leaving 9 bases not matched to a gene. CDR1 is MNHEY, CDR2 SVGEGT, per germline. There are 18 residues in the CDR3. In DNA form, the CDR3 reads TGTGCCAGCAGCTCGGGGACTAGCGGGAGGGCCATGACCGGGGAGCTGTTTTTT. Protein: CASSSGTSGRAMTGELFF.

The V and J genes are TRBV5-1 and TRBJ1-2; 9 bases align to TRBD1. The CDR3 runs 16 residues. Germline assignment: CDR1 SGHRS and CDR2 YFSETQ. The V segment lost 0 bases and the J segment 5 bases; nucleotides outside the gene matches: 8. The CDR3 coding sequence is TGCGCCAGCAGCTTGGCCGGACAGGGGATCAGTTATGGCTACACCTTC. Amino acids: CASSLAGQGISYGYTF.

This chain connects TRBV7-9 to TRBJ1-4, with 7 bases that match TRBD1. Germline V gene sequence: CDR1 SEHNR, CDR2 FQNEAQ (reference sequence). The ends lost 7 bases at V and 4 bases at J; junction bases unmatched: 6. This CDR3 has 14 amino acids. The CDR3 region is CASKRTGGNEKLFF. CDR3 in DNA: TGTGCCAGCAAGAGGACAGGCGGTAATGAAAAACTGTTTTTT.

The CDR3 nucleotides are TGTGCCAGCAGCTTAGTCTCGGGGGGGCGCCAGTACAATGAGCAGTTCTTC. It encodes CASSLVSGGRQYNEQFF. The V gene is TRBV13, the J gene TRBJ2-1; TRBD2 matches 8 bases. The CDR3 contains 17 residues. The germline CDR1 and CDR2 sequences are PRHDT and FYEKMQ (reference sequence). Unmatched junction bases numbered 9, after V lost 1 base and J lost 4 bases.

This clone was counted at least ten times. The rearrangement links TRBV6-5 to TRBJ1-2; 9 bases are shared with TRBD1. This CDR3 has 15 residues. Per germline, CDR1 MNHEY and CDR2 SVGAGI. V lost 6 bases to trimming and J lost 2 bases; unmatched junction nucleotides: 7. CDR3 nucleotide sequence: TGTGCCAGCAGCCTGACAGGGGGGTCAAACTATGGCTACACCTTC. This sequence encodes CASSLTGGSNYGYTF.

The CDR3 reads CATSRSLKGGRQPQHF. Written as DNA, the CDR3 is TGTGCCACCAGCAGATCCCTGAAAGGGGGACGACAGCCCCAGCATTTT. V is TRBV15 and J is TRBJ1-5; the D gene is possibly TRBD1 (6 bases). CDR3 length: 16 amino acids. Trimming cost V 2 bases and J 7 bases, with 18 bases left between them. Germline V CDR1 and CDR2: LNHNV, YYDKDF (reference sequence).

The rearrangement uses TRBV6-6 and TRBJ1-6; tentative D call: TRBD1 (6 bases). This CDR3 comprises 16 residues. Deletions cut 2 bases from V and 14 bases from J, with 22 bases between. Germline V gene sequence: CDR1 MNHNY, CDR2 SVGAGI (reference sequence). The CDR3 is CASSYNLGGGRGTLHF. The CDR3 nucleotides are TGTGCCAGCAGTTACAACCTCGGGGGGGGCAGGGGAACCCTCCACTTT.

The CDR3 DNA sequence: TGCGCCAGCAGCTATAGCGGGGGGGCGACCAATGAGCAGTTCTTC. Translating gives CASSYSGGATNEQFF. The chain employs TRBV5-1 and TRBJ2-1; 11 nucleotides align to TRBD2. Germline-derived CDR1 and CDR2 are SGHRS and YFSETQ. The CDR3 length is 15 residues. Trimming removed 3 bases from V and 6 bases from J; junction bases left unmatched: 5.

This chain uses TRBV6-5 with TRBJ2-7, with 14 bases matching TRBD2. Germline V lookup: CDR1 MNHEY, CDR2 SVGAGI. The CDR3 length is 13 residues. With 11 bases clipped from V and 5 bases from J, the junction kept 5 bases outside the gene matches. The CDR3 DNA reads TGTGCCGGCCTGGGACTAGCGGGAGACGAGCAGTACTTC. Its translation is CAGLGLAGDEQYF.

The J gene is TRBJ1-6, the V gene TRBV12-3 or TRBV12-4; a weak D match, TRBD1 (5 bases). The CDR3 has 13 residues. V shed 2 bases and J shed 10 bases, with 9 bases lying between them. The CDR3 here is CASSLRGNSPLHF. CDR3 sequence (DNA): TGTGCCAGCAGTTTAAGGGGTAACTCACCCCTCCACTTT.

The rearrangement joins TRBV5-1 to TRBJ1-5, with D possibly TRBD1 on 5 matching bases. V lost 5 bases and J lost 3, with 12 bases in between. This CDR3 is 14 amino acids long. Germline lookup yields CDR1 SGHRS and CDR2 YFSETQ. The CDR3, as DNA: TGCGCCAGCAGTGAGCAGGGCCCCAATCAGCCCCAGCATTTT. As protein: CASSEQGPNQPQHF.